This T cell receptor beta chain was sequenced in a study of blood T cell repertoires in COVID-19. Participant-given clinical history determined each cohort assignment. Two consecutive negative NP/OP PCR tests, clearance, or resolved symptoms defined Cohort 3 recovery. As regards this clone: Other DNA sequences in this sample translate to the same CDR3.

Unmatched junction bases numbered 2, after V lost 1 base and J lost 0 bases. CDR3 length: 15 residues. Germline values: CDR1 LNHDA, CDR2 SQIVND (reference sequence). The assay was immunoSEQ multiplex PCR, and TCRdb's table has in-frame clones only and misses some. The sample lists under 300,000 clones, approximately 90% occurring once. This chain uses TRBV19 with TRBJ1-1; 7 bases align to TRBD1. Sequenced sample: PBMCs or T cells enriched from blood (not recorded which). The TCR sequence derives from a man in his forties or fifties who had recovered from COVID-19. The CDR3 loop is CASSIGGTVNTEAFF. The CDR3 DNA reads TGTGCCAGTAGTATAGGAGGGACAGTGAACACTGAAGCTTTCTTT. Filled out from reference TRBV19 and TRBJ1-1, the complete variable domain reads DGGITQSPKYLFRKEGQNVTLSCEQNLNHDAMYWYRQDPGQGLRLIYYSQIVNDFQKGDIAEGYSVSREKKESFPLTVTSAQKNPTAFYLCASSIGGTVNTEAFFGQGTRLTVV.